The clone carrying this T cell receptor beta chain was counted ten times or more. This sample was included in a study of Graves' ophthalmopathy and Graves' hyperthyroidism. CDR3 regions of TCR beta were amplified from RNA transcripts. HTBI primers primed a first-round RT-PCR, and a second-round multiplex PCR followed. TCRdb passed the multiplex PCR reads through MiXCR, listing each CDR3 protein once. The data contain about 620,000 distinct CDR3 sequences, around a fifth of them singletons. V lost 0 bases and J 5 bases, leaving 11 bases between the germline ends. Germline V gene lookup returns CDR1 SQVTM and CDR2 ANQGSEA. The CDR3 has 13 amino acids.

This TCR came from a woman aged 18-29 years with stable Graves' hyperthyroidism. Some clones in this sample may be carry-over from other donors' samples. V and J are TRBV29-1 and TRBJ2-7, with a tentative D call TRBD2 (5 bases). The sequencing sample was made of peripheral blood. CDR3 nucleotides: TGCAGCGTTGAAGACGGGGTGTTTAACGAGCAGTACTTC. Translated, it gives CSVEDGVFNEQYF.